The clone carrying this T cell receptor beta chain was counted at least ten times. Its target is not known. The data were obtained in a study of read filtering for tumor transcriptome and immune sequencing. Study outcomes and limitations: The sorted CD138-negative fraction was a mixed bone marrow immune population, not purified T cells.

The library was built from roughly 400 ng RNA with molecular barcoded adaptors for alpha/delta and beta/gamma chains. TCRdb re-called the reads with MiXCR, one entry per CDR3 protein. The data show some 15,000 distinct CDR3 sequences, with around 20% seen just once and 80% held by the top ten. Germline V gene data show CDR1 as SQVTM and CDR2 as ANQGSEA. V shed 7 bases and J 4 bases; nucleotides not matched to a gene: 7. CDR3 length: 14 amino acids. Every patient had bone marrow sampled while the disease was active. The sample consisted of a population of CD138-negative cells sorted from bone marrow. The chain couples TRBV29-1 to TRBJ2-3; TRBD1 matches 11 bases. The TCR was taken from a donor aged 40 or older with multiple myeloma. The CDR3 reads CSATGTGGSDTQYF. DNA for the CDR3: TGCAGCGCCACGGGGACAGGGGGGTCAGATACGCAGTATTTT.